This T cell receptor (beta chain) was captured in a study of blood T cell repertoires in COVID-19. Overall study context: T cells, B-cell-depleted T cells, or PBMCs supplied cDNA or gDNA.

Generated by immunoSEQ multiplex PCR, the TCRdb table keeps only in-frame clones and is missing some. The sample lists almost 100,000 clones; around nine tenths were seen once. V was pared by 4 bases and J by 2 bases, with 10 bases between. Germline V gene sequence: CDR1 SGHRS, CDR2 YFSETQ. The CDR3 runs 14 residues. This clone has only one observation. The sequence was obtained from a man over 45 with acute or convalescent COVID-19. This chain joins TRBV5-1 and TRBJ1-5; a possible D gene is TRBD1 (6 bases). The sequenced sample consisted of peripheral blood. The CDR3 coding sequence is TGCGCCAGCAGCACGTCAGGGGGCAATCAGCCCCAGCATTTT. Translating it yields CASSTSGGNQPQHF.